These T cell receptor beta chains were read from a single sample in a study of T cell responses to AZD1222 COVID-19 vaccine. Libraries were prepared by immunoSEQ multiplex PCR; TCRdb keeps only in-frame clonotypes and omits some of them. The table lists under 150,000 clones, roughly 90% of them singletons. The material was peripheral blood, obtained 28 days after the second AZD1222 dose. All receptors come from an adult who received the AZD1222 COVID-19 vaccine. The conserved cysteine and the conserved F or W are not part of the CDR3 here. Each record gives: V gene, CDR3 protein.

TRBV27 ASSPSRGPYEQY
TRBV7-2 ASSLALAGWGYEQY
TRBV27 ASSLSRGGTIY
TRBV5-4 ASRGTSQGEQF
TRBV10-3 AISESIIRTGTYGYT
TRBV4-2 ASSQTRNQPQH
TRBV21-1 ASIPLGYNEQF
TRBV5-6 ASSTWGNTEAF
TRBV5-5 ASRRSADSNYGYT
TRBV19 ASRGAESYYGYT
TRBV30 AWRTPGNTIY
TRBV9 ASSVGSSYEQY
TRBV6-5 ASSQDRVGTEAF
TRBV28 ASSFLVDTEAF
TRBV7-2 ASSLDGGGSYNEQF
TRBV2 ASSEVQGPRGYT
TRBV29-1 SVEHPNTEAF
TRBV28 ASSLWGTAQQETQY
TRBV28 ASTKPDSYTEAF
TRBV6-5 ASRPPGGWNYGYT
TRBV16 ASSQGGSGRGIQY
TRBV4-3 ASSQEGRGLGNTIY
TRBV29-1 SVAREGVGELF
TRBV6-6 ASSYLNTEAF
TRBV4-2 ASSQVSDRDSNQPQH
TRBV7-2 ASSSDRGTYGYT
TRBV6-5 ASSYWLSRERYEQY
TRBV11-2 ASSFGPGQGKNEQF
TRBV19 ASRDSYTEAF
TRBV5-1 ASSLGQGANEQF
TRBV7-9 ASMRGTGNTIY
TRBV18 ASSPGTGSSGNTIY
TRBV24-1 ATRKGQGDSYNEQF
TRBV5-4 ASSLTANTGELF
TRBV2 ASSPHPPGVVNEQF
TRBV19 ASKSNSGNTIY
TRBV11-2 ASSKGLAGAQY
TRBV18 ASSLGRDRLAEAF
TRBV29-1 GYSGSRNAGELF
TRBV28 ASSRGGDSGANVLT
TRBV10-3 AISASPGGAGELF
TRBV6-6 ASSPPGLADGTQY
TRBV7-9 ASSLGYSNQPQH
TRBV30 AWRKTSGYYNEQF
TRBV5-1 ASSPPAGSSYNEQF
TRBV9 ASRFSGKNTGELF
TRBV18 ASSGTVNTEAF
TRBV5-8 ASSRRGRGLETQY
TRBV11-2 ASSLVSVHGETQY
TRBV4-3 ASSQDLFFYRAMNTEAF
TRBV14 ASSQGRTNEKLF
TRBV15 ATRYNRELGELF
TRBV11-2 ASSFGKNQPQH
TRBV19 ASKAGANTGELF
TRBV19 AVSSGANVLT
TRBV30 AWRGTGGTQPQH
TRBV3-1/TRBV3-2 ASSQGLGYIQY
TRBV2 ASSDSSPGYGYT
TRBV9 ASTGRQGDPTDTQY
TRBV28 ASSLGRGYQPQH